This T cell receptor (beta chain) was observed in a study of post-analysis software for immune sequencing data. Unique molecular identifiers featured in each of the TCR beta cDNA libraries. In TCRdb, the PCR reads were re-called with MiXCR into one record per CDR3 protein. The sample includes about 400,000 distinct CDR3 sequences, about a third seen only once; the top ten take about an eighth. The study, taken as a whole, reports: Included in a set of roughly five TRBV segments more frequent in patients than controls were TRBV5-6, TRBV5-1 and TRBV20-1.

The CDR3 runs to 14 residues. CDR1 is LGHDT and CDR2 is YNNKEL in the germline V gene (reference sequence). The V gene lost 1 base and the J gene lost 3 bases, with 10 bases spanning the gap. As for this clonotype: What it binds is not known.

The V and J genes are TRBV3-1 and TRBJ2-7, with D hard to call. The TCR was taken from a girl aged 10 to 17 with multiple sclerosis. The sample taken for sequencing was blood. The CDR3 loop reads CASSQAPHHYEQYF. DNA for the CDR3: TGTGCCAGCAGCCAAGCACCGCACCACTACGAGCAGTACTTC.